Below are 32 T cell receptor beta chains sequenced from a single sample in a study of cytomegalovirus exposure and HLA in healthy donors. PCR employed 60 Vbeta and 13 Jbeta primers. The protocol was immunoSEQ multiplex PCR, while the TCRdb copy is restricted to in-frame clones and leaves out a portion. The data hold about 200,000 clones, with 65% to 85% observed a single time. The sequenced sample was PBMCs. The receptors derive from a woman younger than 45 in good health and CMV-seronegative.

Concerning this clone itself: Within the sample, other DNA sequences also encode this same CDR3. The chain has TRBV18 and TRBJ2-7, with TRBD2 matching over 11 bases. This CDR3 is 14 amino acids long. The germline gives CDR1 KGHSH, CDR2 LQKENI. With 2 bases clipped from V and 3 bases from J, the junction kept 0 bases outside the gene matches. The CDR3 region is CASSPGTSGYEQYF. The DNA for the CDR3 is TGTGCCAGCTCACCAGGGACTAGCGGCTACGAGCAGTACTTC.

The chain joins TRBV5-4 to TRBJ2-1, with D perhaps matching TRBD2 (7 bases). The CDR3 has 15 amino acids. Trimming shortened V by 4 bases and J by 6 bases, and 17 bases separated the two germline ends. Germline lookup yields CDR1 SGHNT and CDR2 YYREEE (reference sequence). Here the CDR3 DNA reads TGTGCCAGCAGCCGGGAGAGGGGGGGGATCAATGAGCAGTTCTTC. Protein product: CASSRERGGINEQFF.

This clone came up a few times. This chain links TRBV19 with TRBJ1-1, with TRBD1 as a possible D gene (6 bases). The ends were cut back, 7 bases at V and 3 bases at J, with 12 bases in the middle. The CDR3 runs to 13 residues. The germline CDR1 and CDR2 sequences are LNHDA and SQIVND (reference sequence). The CDR3 region has the DNA TGTGCCAGTATGCAGGGGTGGCACACTGAAGCTTTCTTT. Translated: CASMQGWHTEAFF.

This sequence joins TRBV6-4 and TRBJ2-6; 7 bases align to TRBD1. CDR1 and CDR2 from the germline V gene are MRHNA and SNTAGT. The CDR3 extends over 16 amino acids. V shed 6 bases and J 0 bases; nucleotides not matched to a gene: 5. In DNA, the CDR3 is TGTGCCAGCAGCCCCAGGGGGATCTCTGGGGCCAACGTCCTGACTTTC. It encodes CASSPRGISGANVLTF.

The chain combines TRBV21-1 with TRBJ2-3; the table's D gene call, TRBD1, was not cross checked with the DNA. TRBV21-1 is given as a pseudogene. The CDR3 contains 13 residues. The CDR3 DNA is TGTGCCAGGGCGACAGGGGTCACAGATACGCAGTATTTT. Its translation is CARATGVTDTQYF.

The chain couples TRBV5-1 to TRBJ1-2; 7 bases match TRBD1. The V gene end was trimmed by 3 bases and the J gene end by 8 bases; junction bases not matched to a gene: 7. Germline V gene lookup returns CDR1 SGHRS and CDR2 YFSETQ. This CDR3 has 13 amino acids. CDR3 protein: CASSSGTVLGYTF. In nucleotides, the CDR3 is TGCGCCAGCAGCTCCGGGACAGTATTGGGCTACACCTTC.

The V call is TRBV11-3, the J call TRBJ2-2; 8 positions agree with TRBD2. The CDR3 totals 13 residues. Per the germline V gene, CDR1 is SGHNT and CDR2 is YENEEA. The J segment lost 8 bases and the V segment lost 5 bases, leaving 4 bases of the junction unmatched. Written as DNA, the CDR3 is TGTGCCAGCAGCCGGGAGGGGACGGGGGAGCTGTTTTTT. Translating gives CASSREGTGELFF.

The chain recombines TRBV4-1 with TRBJ1-2; 7 nucleotides match TRBD1. The CDR3 length is 15 residues. The trim removed 1 base at V and 6 bases at J, leaving 8 bases unmatched. CDR1 MGHRA and CDR2 YSYEKL come from the germline V gene. For the CDR3, the DNA is TGCGCCAGCAGCCAAGCGGAGGACAGGAGGAATGGCTACACCTTC. As protein: CASSQAEDRRNGYTF.

This chain links TRBV5-6 with TRBJ1-1; TRBD1 might be the D (6 bases). The CDR3 is made up of 15 amino acids. CDR1 SGHDT and CDR2 YYEEEE come from the germline V gene. Trimming removed 0 bases from V and 0 bases from J, with 9 bases in between. CDR3: CASSLAGTMNTEAFF. CDR3 sequence (DNA): TGTGCCAGCAGCTTGGCTGGGACAATGAACACTGAAGCTTTCTTT. The full variable domain, with the rest looked up from reference TRBV5-6 and TRBJ1-1, is DAGVTQSPTHLIKTRGQQVTLRCSPKSGHDTVSWYQQALGQGPQFIFQYYEEEERQRGNFPDRFSGHQFPNYSSELNVNALLLGDSALYLCASSLAGTMNTEAFFGQGTRLTVV.

This clone was observed a few times. The rearrangement links TRBV4-1 to TRBJ2-1; 8 bases fit TRBD1. The CDR3 runs to 13 residues. J gave up 7 bases and V 4 bases, and 3 bases lay outside the gene matches. Germline loops: CDR1 MGHRA, CDR2 YSYEKL. For the CDR3, the DNA is TGCGCCAGCAGCCTCACAGGGGGAAATGAGCAGTTCTTC. Translation: CASSLTGGNEQFF.

The rearrangement uses TRBV7-2 and TRBJ2-7; 8 bases match TRBD1. The CDR3 covers 12 residues. Per germline, CDR1 SGHTA and CDR2 FQGNSA. J was trimmed by 6 bases and V by 6 bases; bases with no gene match: 4. CDR3 DNA sequence: TGTGCCAGCAGTCGACAGGGGCGCGAGCAGTACTTC. The encoded protein is CASSRQGREQYF.

CDR3 in DNA: TGCGCCAGCAGCGTCGGGACAGCCCCGTACCCCGGCAAACTGTTTTTT. Its translation is CASSVGTAPYPGKLFF. The chain is built from TRBV5-1 and TRBJ1-4; 7 positions match TRBD1. This CDR3 region has 16 residues. CDR1 and CDR2 from the germline V gene are SGHRS and YFSETQ. The junction had 17 bases not matched to a gene; V was cut back by 4 bases and J by 11 bases.

The J gene is TRBJ2-1, the V gene TRBV14; 7 bases are shared with TRBD2. Germline V gives CDR1 SGHDN, CDR2 FVKESK. This CDR3 contains 20 residues. V was pared by 0 bases and J by 0 bases, with 14 bases of the junction left unmatched. This chain's CDR3 is CASSQEVGGGRFSSYNEQFF. CDR3 nucleotide sequence: TGTGCCAGCAGCCAAGAAGTTGGGGGGGGGAGATTCTCCTCCTACAATGAGCAGTTCTTC.

The chain uses TRBV19 and TRBJ1-4, with D possibly TRBD1 on 6 matching bases. V was shortened by 5 bases and J by 5 bases, with 18 bases between the two germline ends. CDR1 is LNHDA and CDR2 is SQIVND in the germline V gene (reference sequence). CDR3 length: 16 amino acids. This CDR3 reads CASSPGPGRGNEKLFF. The CDR3 DNA sequence: TGTGCCAGTAGTCCAGGGCCGGGCAGGGGCAATGAAAAACTGTTTTTT.

The V call is TRBV27, the J call TRBJ2-5; TRBD1 might be the D (6 bases). Germline V lookup: CDR1 MNHEY, CDR2 SMNVEV (reference sequence). V was pared by 4 bases and J by 0 bases, with 9 bases between. CDR3 size: 14 residues. The CDR3 sequence: CASSSGVNQETQYF. The CDR3 DNA follows: TGTGCCAGCAGTTCAGGGGTAAACCAAGAGACCCAGTACTTC.

The rearrangement uses TRBV9 and TRBJ1-5; D may be TRBD1 (6 bases). This CDR3 spans 15 amino acids. Germline assignment: CDR1 SGDLS and CDR2 YYNGEE. Trimming took off 0 bases at V and 5 bases at J, with 12 bases between the two ends. The CDR3 DNA is TGTGCCAGCAGCGTAGAAGGGGGGGTCGATCAGCCCCAGCATTTT. Translating gives CASSVEGGVDQPQHF.

This chain uses TRBV11-3 with TRBJ2-5; 8 positions agree with TRBD2. The DNA matches TRBJ2-7 better at its end, which makes the J call doubtful. The CDR3 totals 14 residues. Germline V gene lookup returns CDR1 SGHNT and CDR2 YENEEA. The CDR3 loop reads CASSLTSGSYEQYF. CDR3 sequence (DNA): TGTGCCAGCAGCTTAACTAGCGGATCCTACGAGCAGTACTTC.

The V call is TRBV5-1, the J call TRBJ1-2; TRBD1 matches at 8 bases. CDR3 length equals 16 residues. Germline values: CDR1 SGHRS, CDR2 YFSETQ. V gave up 0 bases and J gave up 1 base; unmatched junction bases: 5. CDR3 nucleotides: TGCGCCAGCAGCTTGGAGGGACAGGACTTTAACTATGGCTACACCTTC. Amino acids: CASSLEGQDFNYGYTF.

The V gene is TRBV30, the J gene TRBJ2-1; 7 nucleotides agree with TRBD2. The CDR3 has 14 residues. Trimming removed 1 base from V and 3 bases from J; junction bases left unmatched: 3. Germline V gives CDR1 GTSNPN, CDR2 SVGIG (reference sequence). This chain's CDR3 is CAWSGGLSYNEQFF. The CDR3 nucleotides are TGTGCCTGGAGTGGGGGACTAAGCTACAATGAGCAGTTCTTC. The full variable domain, completed using reference TRBV30 and TRBJ2-1, is SQTIHQWPATLVQPVGSPLSLECTVEGTSNPNLYWYRQAAGRGLQLLFYSVGIGQISSEVPQNLSASRPQDRQFILSSKKLLLSDSGFYLCAWSGGLSYNEQFFGPGTRLTVL.

The genes are TRBV4-1 and TRBJ1-4; 8 nucleotides match TRBD1. Germline trimming cut 2 bases from V and 1 base from J; bases unmatched to any gene: 15. The CDR3 contains 20 residues. Germline CDR1 is MGHRA and CDR2 is YSYEKL. CDR3 in DNA: TGCGCCAGCAGCCAACCAGCCGACAGGGGTATAAAGCGAACTAATGAAAAACTGTTTTTT. Translating it yields CASSQPADRGIKRTNEKLFF.

The chain combines TRBV27 with TRBJ1-1; D perhaps matches TRBD1 (6 bases). This CDR3 contains 17 residues. Trimming stripped 1 base from V and 0 bases from J, with 15 bases between. The germline V gene has CDR1 MNHEY and CDR2 SMNVEV (reference sequence). For the CDR3, the DNA is TGTGCCAGCAGTTTATACCCCCCAGGGGCCCTGAACACTGAAGCTTTCTTT. Amino acid sequence: CASSLYPPGALNTEAFF.

The genes are TRBV5-4 and TRBJ2-1; the D is unclear. There are 13 residues in the CDR3. Per the germline V gene, CDR1 is SGHNT and CDR2 is YYREEE (reference sequence). The V and J ends lost 3 bases and 8 bases respectively, with 12 bases between them. CDR3 bases: TGTGCCAGCAGCTCATACAGTTCCGATGAGCAGTTCTTC. Translated: CASSSYSSDEQFF.

The CDR3 region has the DNA TGTGCCAGCAGTTTCACTAGCGGGAGGGTTTACGGGGAGCTGTTTTTT. This translates into CASSFTSGRVYGELFF. The chain is built from TRBV28 and TRBJ2-2, with TRBD2 identical over 13 bases. From germline, CDR1 is MDHEN and CDR2 SYDVKM. The CDR3 loop spans 16 amino acids. Trimming removed 3 bases from V and 7 bases from J; junction bases left unmatched: 5.

The chain carries TRBV6-5 and TRBJ1-5; D is perhaps TRBD1 (6 bases). The CDR3 contains 15 residues. CDR1 MNHEY and CDR2 SVGAGI come from the germline V gene. Trimming took 7 bases from V and 2 from J, leaving 15 bases between them. Here the CDR3 reads CASKKNRARNQPQHF. CDR3 bases: TGTGCCAGCAAGAAAAACAGGGCCCGCAATCAGCCCCAGCATTTT.

The V call is TRBV20-1, the J call TRBJ1-1, with 7 bases fitting TRBD1. This CDR3 contains 11 residues. The germline CDR1 and CDR2 sequences are DFQATT and SNEGSKA (reference sequence). V was pared by 6 bases and J by 13 bases, with 11 bases of the junction left unmatched. For the CDR3, the DNA is TGCAGTGCCCCTAGGGGGCAAAGGGTTTTCTTT. It encodes CSAPRGQRVFF.

This sequence joins TRBV27 and TRBJ1-4; 10 nucleotides match TRBD1. Germline loops: CDR1 MNHEY, CDR2 SMNVEV (reference sequence). The CDR3 is made up of 18 amino acids. The V segment lost 4 bases and the J segment 8 bases; nucleotides outside the gene matches: 16. CDR3 nucleotides: TGTGCCAGCAGTTCTCTAAACTCCGACAGGGGGCTCGGAGAAAAACTGTTTTTT. Encoded protein: CASSSLNSDRGLGEKLFF.

This clone has just a few counts. The rearrangement joins TRBV11-2 to TRBJ2-1; the D gene is possibly TRBD2 (5 bases). The germline gives CDR1 SGHAT, CDR2 FQNNGV. The CDR3 covers 15 residues. Trimming cost V 3 bases and J 0 bases, with 9 bases left between them. The CDR3 region is CASSFTGSSYNEQFF. CDR3 nucleotides: TGTGCCAGCAGCTTCACGGGAAGCTCCTACAATGAGCAGTTCTTC.

This sequence joins TRBV11-2 and TRBJ1-6, with D possibly matching TRBD1 (6 bases). Per germline, CDR1 SGHAT and CDR2 FQNNGV. This CDR3 comprises 14 residues. Trimming pared 3 bases from V and 7 bases from J, leaving 10 bases between. Written as DNA, the CDR3 is TGTGCCAGCAGCTTGGACAGAACGAATTCACCCCTCCACTTT. As protein: CASSLDRTNSPLHF.

This chain links TRBV30 with TRBJ1-1; D is undetermined. Germline V gene data show CDR1 as GTSNPN and CDR2 as SVGIG (reference sequence). CDR3 length equals 11 residues. The V gene lost 8 bases and the J gene lost 3 bases, with 10 bases spanning the gap. The CDR3 here is CATTKDTEAFF. As DNA, the CDR3 is TGTGCCACCACTAAGGACACTGAAGCTTTCTTT.

This clone turned up a few times. The chain couples TRBV9 to TRBJ2-5; 12 nucleotides agree with TRBD2. From germline, CDR1 is SGDLS and CDR2 YYNGEE. The CDR3 length is 16 residues. V lost 0 bases, J lost 4 bases, and 4 bases stayed unmatched. The CDR3 spells CASSVAPSGGGETQYF. In DNA, the CDR3 is TGTGCCAGCAGCGTAGCACCTAGCGGGGGGGGAGAGACCCAGTACTTC.

This clone occurred a few times. The J gene is TRBJ2-7, the V gene TRBV4-2; no clear D gene. The germline V gene encodes CDR1 LGHNA and CDR2 YNFKEQ. The CDR3 is 13 amino acids. With 1 base removed from V and 4 bases from J, the gap between germline ends came to 8 bases. CDR3 region: CASSQAIRYEQYF. CDR3 sequence (DNA): TGTGCCAGCAGCCAAGCCATCAGGTACGAGCAGTACTTC.

The V and J genes are TRBV5-1 and TRBJ1-5; 7 bases line up with TRBD1. The length of the CDR3 is 14 residues. V trimming: 4 bases; J trimming: 6 bases; junction bases outside the gene matches: 7. The germline gives CDR1 SGHRS, CDR2 YFSETQ. The DNA for the CDR3 is TGCGCCAGCAGCCCGGGACCAGGGGGTCAGCCCCAGCATTTT. Protein sequence: CASSPGPGGQPQHF.